The rows below give T cell receptor beta chains drawn from one sample of a study of blood T cell repertoires in COVID-19. Generated by immunoSEQ multiplex PCR, the TCRdb table keeps only in-frame clones and is missing some. The sample consists of hundreds of thousands of clones, roughly 86% of them appearing once. Sequenced: peripheral blood. These receptor sequences come from a human donor in a cohort sampled during active COVID-19. The CDR3 runs from the conserved cysteine through the conserved F or W. The order of the fields is V gene, D gene, J gene, clone size, CDR3 protein, CDR3 DNA. The D gene is left open where the match is weak. Not every row has a clone size; where given, it reads once, few, many or a size class.

TRBV9	TRBD1	TRBJ1-5	few	CASSAAGTGHQPQHF	TGTGCCAGCAGCGCCGCCGGGACAGGGCATCAGCCCCAGCATTTT
TRBV12-3/TRBV12-4	.	TRBJ1-1	.	CASSSYRVEAFF	TGTGCCAGCAGTTCCTACCGGGTCGAAGCTTTCTTT
TRBV28	.	TRBJ2-6	.	CASGSEGLTF	TGTGCCAGCGGGTCCGAGGGCCTGACTTTC
TRBV19	TRBD1	TRBJ1-1	.	CASTHRDRGFYTEAFF	TGTGCCAGTACTCACCGGGACAGGGGATTTTACACTGAAGCTTTCTTT
TRBV7-9	.	TRBJ1-2	.	CASSLSVEGYTF	TGTGCCAGCAGCTTATCGGTGGAGGGCTACACCTTC
TRBV4-3	.	TRBJ1-1	.	CASSQDPGWNTEAFF	TGCGCCAGCAGCCAAGATCCGGGTTGGAACACTGAAGCTTTCTTT
TRBV4-3	.	TRBJ1-1	.	CASSQEVHSTTEAFF	TGCGCCAGCAGCCAAGAGGTGCATAGTACCACTGAAGCTTTCTTT
TRBV6-1	.	TRBJ2-7	.	CASSEEWQGISYEQYF	TGTGCCAGCAGTGAAGAGTGGCAGGGGATTTCCTACGAGCAGTACTTC
TRBV7-9	TRBD1	TRBJ2-6	.	CASSLRGQGLSGANVLTF	TGTGCCAGCAGCTTGAGGGGACAGGGACTTTCTGGGGCCAACGTCCTGACTTTC
TRBV28	.	TRBJ2-7	.	CATGLLYEQYF	TGTGCCACAGGACTTTTGTACGAGCAGTACTTC
TRBV5-1	.	TRBJ1-1	.	CASSLGTFGGENTEAFF	TGCGCCAGCAGCTTGGGTACTTTCGGGGGGGAAAACACTGAAGCTTTCTTT
TRBV5-6	.	TRBJ2-7	.	CASSAPNRASYEQYF	TGTGCCAGCAGCGCGCCAAACAGGGCTAGCTACGAGCAGTACTTC
TRBV6-5	.	TRBJ2-7	few	CASSYGVSVHSYEQYF	TGTGCCAGCAGTTACGGCGTAAGCGTTCACTCCTACGAGCAGTACTTC
TRBV5-1	.	TRBJ1-1	.	CASSLATGIRNTEAFF	TGCGCCAGCAGCTTGGCCACAGGGATTCGGAACACTGAAGCTTTCTTT
TRBV7-2	.	TRBJ1-6	.	CASSLGGTWGSPLHF	TGTGCCAGCAGCTTGGGGGGGACTTGGGGTTCACCCCTCCACTTT
TRBV5-6	.	TRBJ2-7	.	CASSSLKWGESYEQYF	TGTGCCAGCAGCTCCCTGAAGTGGGGGGAGTCCTACGAGCAGTACTTC
TRBV11-2	TRBD1	TRBJ2-7	.	CASSSYEGAGEQYF	TGTGCCAGCAGCTCGTACGAGGGGGCTGGCGAGCAGTACTTC
TRBV15	.	TRBJ1-1	.	CATASAGRTEAFF	TGTGCCACCGCATCCGCAGGGAGGACTGAAGCTTTCTTT
TRBV19	.	TRBJ1-2	.	CASSPQGWGYTF	TGTGCCAGTAGTCCGCAGGGTTGGGGCTACACCTTC
TRBV4-3	TRBD2	TRBJ2-5	.	CASSRRLAGDGETQYF	TGCGCCAGCAGCCGCCGACTAGCGGGAGACGGAGAGACCCAGTACTTC
TRBV7-2	.	TRBJ2-7	.	CASSRVNGEQYF	TGTGCCAGCAGCCGCGTAAATGGCGAGCAGTACTTC
TRBV19	TRBD1	TRBJ1-1	.	CASSGQGHNGGTEAFF	TGTGCCAGTAGTGGACAGGGGCATAACGGCGGCACTGAAGCTTTCTTT
TRBV4-3	TRBD1	TRBJ1-2	.	CASSQGLDRVDGYTF	TGCGCCAGCAGCCAAGGTCTAGACAGGGTTGATGGCTACACCTTC
TRBV30	.	TRBJ2-5	.	CAWSPGNQETQYF	TGTGCCTGGAGTCCGGGAAACCAAGAGACCCAGTACTTC
TRBV21-1	.	TRBJ2-4	.	CASSKGQGATLRDIQYF	TGTGCCAGCTCCAAGGGACAGGGGGCTACTCTCCGGGACATTCAGTACTTC
TRBV5-4	TRBD1	TRBJ1-5	.	CASSNGTGFNQPQHF	TGTGCCAGCAGCAACGGGACAGGGTTCAATCAGCCCCAGCATTTT
TRBV20-1	.	TRBJ2-7	.	CSASEGPYEQYF	TGCAGTGCTAGTGAGGGCCCCTACGAGCAGTACTTC
TRBV7-6	.	TRBJ1-4	.	CASSSSGEKLFF	TGTGCCAGCAGCTCTAGTGGCGAAAAACTGTTTTTT
TRBV9	.	TRBJ1-1	once	CASSVVAGAAGTEAFF	TGTGCCAGCAGCGTAGTGGCAGGGGCGGCTGGCACTGAAGCTTTCTTT
TRBV11-2	TRBD1	TRBJ1-1	.	CASTQTGANTEAFF	TGTGCCAGCACCCAGACAGGGGCAAACACTGAAGCTTTCTTT
TRBV21-1	.	TRBJ1-1	.	CASSLRDRPPEAFF	TGTGCCAGCAGCCTCCGAGACAGGCCCCCTGAAGCTTTCTTT
TRBV4-1	TRBD2	TRBJ2-1	.	CASSHGTSGRNTDEQFF	TGCGCCAGCAGCCACGGGACTAGCGGGAGGAATACGGATGAGCAGTTCTTC
TRBV5-6	TRBD2	TRBJ2-7	.	CASSLAPASGRYEQYF	TGTGCCAGCAGCTTGGCTCCGGCTAGCGGGCGCTACGAGCAGTACTTC
TRBV10-1	.	TRBJ2-2	.	CASSPAGKNTGELFF	TGCGCCAGCAGTCCCGCAGGGAAGAACACCGGGGAGCTGTTTTTT
TRBV6-4	.	TRBJ2-3	.	CASSEEASTDTQYF	TGTGCCAGCAGTGAAGAGGCCAGCACAGATACGCAGTATTTT
TRBV10-3	TRBD1	TRBJ1-2	.	CAISAEGQGTYGYTF	TGTGCCATCAGTGCCGAAGGACAGGGAACCTATGGCTACACCTTC
TRBV4-1	TRBD1	TRBJ2-7	.	CASSQEGQGAGEQYF	TGCGCCAGCAGCCAAGAGGGGCAGGGGGCAGGGGAGCAGTACTTC
TRBV5-1	.	TRBJ2-7	.	CASSLELYSSYEQYF	TGCGCCAGCAGCTTAGAGTTATACAGCTCCTACGAGCAGTACTTC
TRBV11-2	TRBD2	TRBJ2-3	.	CASSPQLAGGLTDTQYF	TGTGCCAGCAGCCCTCAACTAGCGGGGGGCCTGACAGATACGCAGTATTTT
TRBV2	.	TRBJ1-4	.	CASSEVKRNEKLFF	TGTGCCAGCAGTGAAGTGAAGCGTAATGAAAAACTGTTTTTT
TRBV27	TRBD1	TRBJ1-1	.	CASRSTGRAEAFF	TGTGCCAGCAGATCGACAGGGCGCGCTGAAGCTTTCTTT
TRBV5-4	TRBD2	TRBJ2-5	.	CASRTSGSLSETQYF	TGTGCCAGCCGGACTAGCGGGAGCCTATCAGAGACCCAGTACTTC
TRBV27	TRBD1	TRBJ2-7	.	CASSLQTGGTYEQYF	TGTGCCAGCAGTCTACAGACAGGGGGCACCTACGAGCAGTACTTC
TRBV4-3	.	TRBJ2-2	.	CASSQGGGALISGELFF	TGCGCCAGCAGTCAGGGCGGGGGCGCGTTGATCTCCGGGGAGCTGTTTTTT
TRBV12-3/TRBV12-4	TRBD1	TRBJ1-2	.	CASSFRGTYGYTF	TGTGCCAGCAGTTTCAGGGGGACCTATGGCTACACCTTC
TRBV11-2	.	TRBJ1-2	.	CASSLDHAGDYGYTF	TGTGCCAGCAGCTTAGATCATGCAGGGGACTATGGCTACACCTTC
TRBV4-3	.	TRBJ1-1	.	CASSQDGQAAPEAFF	TGCGCCAGCAGCCAAGATGGGCAGGCAGCCCCTGAAGCTTTCTTT
TRBV9	TRBD1	TRBJ2-1	.	CASSVVGTVDEQFF	TGTGCCAGCAGCGTAGTCGGGACAGTCGATGAGCAGTTCTTC
TRBV30	TRBD1	TRBJ1-2	.	CAWSGTDYGYTF	TGTGCCTGGAGCGGGACAGACTATGGCTACACCTTC
TRBV21-1	.	TRBJ1-2	.	CASSKRVDKNYGYTF	TGTGCCAGCAGCAAACGCGTGGACAAAAACTATGGCTACACCTTC
TRBV9	.	TRBJ1-3	.	CASSVQGLSGNTIYF	TGTGCCAGCAGCGTACAGGGGCTTTCTGGAAACACCATATATTTT
TRBV25-1	.	TRBJ1-2	.	CASSLGVYGYTF	TGTGCCAGCAGTCTAGGGGTTTATGGCTACACCTTC